This is a list of T cell receptor beta chains from one sample in a study of blood T cell repertoires in COVID-19. Clones were sequenced by immunoSEQ multiplex PCR, and TCRdb holds only the in-frame ones, with some missing. The sample holds more than 90,000 clones, approximately 80% seen once. What was sequenced was peripheral blood. The receptors stem from a man between 65 and 79 years old with acute or convalescent COVID-19. CDR3s include the opening cysteine and the closing phenylalanine or tryptophan. The D gene is left open where the match is weak. Clone size is shown for a subset of rows, as once, few, many or a class of expanded clone.

j_call,d_call,v_call,clone_size,cdr3_aa,cdr3_nt
TRBJ1-5,NA,TRBV23-1,NA,CASSPEGGSGAIQPQHF,TGCGCCAGCAGTCCAGAGGGAGGGTCAGGGGCTATTCAGCCCCAGCATTTT
TRBJ2-1,TRBD1,TRBV4-3,NA,CASSQDLSGQGLHNEQFF,TGCGCCAGCAGCCAAGATCTCAGCGGACAGGGGTTGCACAATGAGCAGTTCTTC
TRBJ2-7,NA,TRBV5-4,NA,CASSSVIPYEQYF,TGTGCCAGCAGCTCCGTAATTCCCTACGAGCAGTACTTC
TRBJ2-1,TRBD2,TRBV19,NA,CASSSTAGLAAYNEQFF,TGTGCCAGTAGTTCAACGGCGGGACTAGCGGCTTACAATGAGCAGTTCTTC
TRBJ1-1,TRBD1,TRBV4-2,NA,CASSQDQGVGNTEAFF,TGTGCCAGCAGCCAAGATCAGGGGGTCGGGAACACTGAAGCTTTCTTT
TRBJ2-1,NA,TRBV3-1/TRBV3-2,NA,CASSQGRGGWGQFF,TGTGCCAGCAGCCAAGGACGAGGAGGGTGGGGGCAGTTCTTC
TRBJ2-5,NA,TRBV18,NA,CASSPQVEETQYF,TGTGCCAGCTCACCCCAGGTGGAAGAGACCCAGTACTTC
TRBJ1-6,NA,TRBV5-1,NA,CASSPDSGAATLHF,TGCGCCAGCAGCCCAGACTCAGGGGCCGCTACCCTCCACTTT
TRBJ1-2,TRBD1,TRBV7-9,NA,CASSLGRTGVHYGYTF,TGTGCCAGCAGCTTAGGGCGGACAGGGGTGCACTATGGCTACACCTTC
TRBJ2-7,NA,TRBV19,NA,CASSDPRFHEQYF,TGTGCCAGTAGTGATCCCCGGTTCCACGAGCAGTACTTC
TRBJ2-1,TRBD2,TRBV7-9,NA,CASSLPSRLAGLINEQFF,TGTGCCAGCAGCTTGCCTTCCCGACTAGCGGGACTTATCAATGAGCAGTTCTTC
TRBJ2-7,TRBD1,TRBV5-4,NA,CASSPGQGASYEQYF,TGTGCCAGCAGCCCGGGACAGGGGGCCTCCTACGAGCAGTACTTC
TRBJ1-2,NA,TRBV5-1,NA,CASSLNDSPYGYTF,TGCGCCAGCAGCTTGAACGACAGTCCCTATGGCTACACCTTC
TRBJ1-2,NA,TRBV30,NA,CAWSVGPAYGYTF,TGTGCCTGGAGCGTCGGTCCCGCCTATGGCTACACCTTC
TRBJ2-7,TRBD1,TRBV3-1/TRBV3-2,NA,CASSRGTGVEQYF,TGTGCCAGCAGCCGCGGGACAGGGGTCGAGCAGTACTTC
TRBJ1-4,NA,TRBV7-9,NA,CASRRGPANEKLFF,TGTGCCAGCAGGCGGGGGCCGGCTAATGAAAAACTGTTTTTT
TRBJ1-2,TRBD1,TRBV29-1,NA,CSVEPLGTGAWGYTF,TGCAGCGTTGAACCCCTTGGCACAGGGGCTTGGGGCTACACCTTC
TRBJ2-5,NA,TRBV7-3,NA,CASSQNPGWGETQYF,TGTGCCAGCAGCCAAAACCCAGGGTGGGGAGAGACCCAGTACTTC
TRBJ1-2,NA,TRBV18,NA,CASSPSPQGSGYTF,TGTGCCAGCTCGCCCAGCCCCCAGGGGTCGGGCTACACCTTC
TRBJ2-7,TRBD2,TRBV10-3,NA,CAISESGVAGGRSPYEQYF,TGTGCCATCAGTGAGTCGGGAGTAGCGGGGGGCCGTTCCCCCTACGAGCAGTACTTC
TRBJ2-4,TRBD2,TRBV3-1/TRBV3-2,NA,CASSPLGGAKNIQYF,TGTGCCAGCAGCCCCTTGGGGGGGGCCAAAAACATTCAGTACTTC
TRBJ1-1,TRBD1,TRBV5-1,NA,CASSSQTGQTNTEAFF,TGCGCCAGCAGCTCCCAGACGGGACAGACGAACACTGAAGCTTTCTTT
TRBJ1-5,NA,TRBV6-7,NA,CASSYSIRGSNQPQHF,TGTGCCAGCAGTTACTCGATCCGGGGAAGCAATCAGCCCCAGCATTTT
TRBJ1-6,TRBD1,TRBV7-9,NA,CASSSGQDNSPLHF,TGTGCCAGCAGCTCCGGACAGGATAATTCACCCCTCCACTTT
TRBJ1-1,NA,TRBV27,NA,CASSSGGYSTEAFF,TGTGCCAGCAGTTCTGGGGGCTATAGTACTGAAGCTTTCTTT
TRBJ2-2,TRBD2,TRBV3-1/TRBV3-2,NA,CASSQNLAANTGELFF,TGTGCCAGCAGCCAAAACCTAGCGGCGAACACCGGGGAGCTGTTTTTT
TRBJ2-7,TRBD1,TRBV6-2/TRBV6-3,NA,CASSLDSGTGPLEQYF,TGTGCCAGCAGTTTGGACTCCGGGACAGGGCCCCTCGAGCAGTACTTC
TRBJ2-7,NA,TRBV28,once,CASSFPTLAENYEQYF,TGTGCCAGCAGTTTCCCCACTTTAGCGGAGAACTACGAGCAGTACTTC
TRBJ2-2,NA,TRBV5-8,NA,CASIKPHLTGELFF,TGTGCCAGCATTAAGCCGCACCTCACCGGGGAGCTGTTTTTT